This TCR beta chain was documented in a study of PD-1 blockade in classical Hodgkin lymphoma. Regarding the study as a whole: Baseline TCR diversity was reportedly lower in newly diagnosed patients than in healthy donors. It was reported as lower still in relapsed/refractory patients.

No patient escaped relapse after autologous stem cell transplantation, and brentuximab vedotin exposure varied. The table came from immunoSEQ multiplex PCR; TCRdb's copy has only in-frame clones and leaves some out. The data contain about 13,000 clones, 82% of them singletons. Germline V lookup: CDR1 SEHNR, CDR2 FQNEAQ (reference sequence). The CDR3 runs 17 residues. V was cut by 1 base and J by 2 bases, with 18 bases left in between. Worth noting for this clone: Its antigen is not identified.

The receptor comes from a human donor with classical Hodgkin lymphoma. This chain uses TRBV7-9 with TRBJ2-7, with D possibly being TRBD1 (6 bases). Source: peripheral blood mononuclear cells (PBMCs), taken at baseline. For the CDR3, the DNA is TGTGCCAGCAGCTTAGTCCCCGGAACAGGGATCGCCTACGAGCAGTACTTC. This encodes CASSLVPGTGIAYEQYF.